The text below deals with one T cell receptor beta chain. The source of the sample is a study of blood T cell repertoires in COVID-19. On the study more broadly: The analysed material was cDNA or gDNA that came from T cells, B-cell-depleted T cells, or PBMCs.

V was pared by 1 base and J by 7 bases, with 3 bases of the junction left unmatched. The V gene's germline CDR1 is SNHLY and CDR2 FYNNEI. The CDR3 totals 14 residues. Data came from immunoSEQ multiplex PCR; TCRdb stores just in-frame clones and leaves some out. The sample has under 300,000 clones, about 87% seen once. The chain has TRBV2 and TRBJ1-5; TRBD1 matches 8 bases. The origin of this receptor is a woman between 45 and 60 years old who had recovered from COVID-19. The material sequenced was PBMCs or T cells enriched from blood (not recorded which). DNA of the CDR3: TGTGCCAGCAGTGAAGGGACAGGGAGCCAGCCCCAGCATTTT. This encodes CASSEGTGSQPQHF.